A single sample gave rise to the 18 T cell receptor beta chains below, sequenced in a study of cytomegalovirus exposure and HLA in healthy donors. Assay used: immunoSEQ multiplex PCR; TCRdb lists only in-frame clones, some missing. This sample yields around 60,000 clones, of which about 90% are seen a single time; over 1% belongs to the top ten. The specimen sequenced was PBMCs. Source of these receptors: a woman between 18 and 29 years old in good health and CMV-seronegative.

This clone was recorded once. The rearrangement joins TRBV27 to TRBJ2-6, with D possibly TRBD1 on 6 matching bases. The CDR3 covers 18 residues. The germline CDR1 and CDR2 sequences are MNHEY and SMNVEV (reference sequence). Trimming took 6 bases from V and 0 from J, leaving 18 bases between them. This CDR3 is CASSPTGQIISGANVLTF. CDR3 sequence (DNA): TGTGCCAGCAGCCCCACAGGGCAAATAATCTCTGGGGCCAACGTCCTGACTTTC. Complete variable domain (other parts from reference TRBV27 and TRBJ2-6): EAQVTQNPRYLITVTGKKLTVTCSQNMNHEYMSWYRQDPGLGLRQIYYSMNVEVTDKGDVPEGYKVSRKEKRNFPLILESPSPNQTSLYFCASSPTGQIISGANVLTFGAGSRLTVL.

V usage is TRBV11-3 and J usage is TRBJ2-2, with 12 bases matching TRBD1. The CDR3 runs 16 residues. Trimming at V came to 1 base and at J to 3 bases, leaving 0 bases not matched to a gene. The germline V gene encodes CDR1 SGHNT and CDR2 YENEEA. In nucleotides, the CDR3 is TGTGCCAGCAGCTTAGGGGACAGGGGGCACACCGGGGAGCTGTTTTTT. Translating it yields CASSLGDRGHTGELFF.

The chain joins TRBV27 to TRBJ1-2; tentative D call: TRBD1 (5 bases). The V end was cut by 6 bases, the J end by 4 bases, with 18 bases between. Germline loops: CDR1 MNHEY, CDR2 SMNVEV (reference sequence). The CDR3 covers 15 residues. CDR3 residues: CASSSFRGLVYGYTF. The CDR3 coding sequence is TGTGCCAGCAGCTCTTTTCGGGGACTTGTCTATGGCTACACCTTC.

This chain connects TRBV5-6 to TRBJ1-2; TRBD1 is a possible D gene (5 bases). Per the germline V gene, CDR1 is SGHDT and CDR2 is YYEEEE. The CDR3 is made up of 12 amino acids. V lost 2 bases and J 7 bases, leaving 9 bases between the germline ends. The CDR3 bases are TGTGCCAGCAGCTTCACAGGAGTTGGCTACACCTTC. It yields the protein CASSFTGVGYTF.

In this sample, this clone turned up once. The J gene is TRBJ2-5, the V gene TRBV9, with D possibly matching TRBD1 (6 bases). Trimming took 4 bases from V and 1 from J, leaving 17 bases between them. Germline V gene data show CDR1 as SGDLS and CDR2 as YYNGEE. The CDR3 is 16 amino acids. The CDR3 is CASSPRGQGTQETQYF. In DNA, the CDR3 is TGTGCCAGCAGCCCTAGGGGTCAGGGGACCCAAGAGACCCAGTACTTC. The full variable domain, its missing parts supplied by reference TRBV9 and TRBJ2-5, is DSGVTQTPKHLITATGQRVTLRCSPRSGDLSVYWYQQSLDQGLQFLIQYYNGEERAKGNILERFSAQQFPDLHSELNLSSLELGDSALYFCASSPRGQGTQETQYFGPGTRLLVL.

The V call is TRBV19, the J call TRBJ2-7; TRBD1 matches 10 bases. Germline CDR1 LNHDA, CDR2 SQIVND (reference sequence). The CDR3 sequence is 14 residues long. J was trimmed by 5 bases and V by 4 bases; bases with no gene match: 5. The CDR3 sequence is CASSKRDRGNEQYF. Written as DNA, the CDR3 is TGTGCCAGTAGTAAACGGGACAGGGGCAACGAGCAGTACTTC.

This clone was seen more than once but under ten times. CDR3 residues: CASSLEGQGLTQYF. DNA of the CDR3: TGTGCCAGCAGCTTGGAGGGACAGGGGTTGACCCAGTACTTC. The chain joins TRBV5-5 to TRBJ2-5, with 10 bases lining up with TRBD1. Trimming at V came to 0 bases and at J to 7 bases, leaving 3 bases not matched to a gene. Germline lookup yields CDR1 SGHKS and CDR2 YYEKEE (reference sequence). The CDR3 spans 14 residues.

V and J are TRBV18 and TRBJ2-1; TRBD2 might be the D (5 bases). In germline, CDR1 is KGHSH, CDR2 LQKENI. V lost 2 bases to trimming and J lost 3 bases, with 11 bases between them. This CDR3 is 15 amino acids long. The CDR3 protein is CASSPTRADYNEQFF. The DNA of the CDR3 is TGTGCCAGCTCACCAACGAGGGCCGACTACAATGAGCAGTTCTTC.

The CDR3, as DNA: TGTGCCACCAGCAGACGATTAACAGGGGTCGGGGTCAATGAGCAGTTCTTC. This encodes CATSRRLTGVGVNEQFF. The V and J genes are TRBV15 and TRBJ2-1, with 7 bases fitting TRBD1. V shed 2 bases and J 6 bases; nucleotides not matched to a gene: 13. CDR1 is LNHNV and CDR2 is YYDKDF in the germline V gene (reference sequence). CDR3 length: 17 residues.

The rearrangement uses TRBV6-1 and TRBJ2-5; tentatively, D is TRBD1 (6 bases). This CDR3 contains 14 residues. Germline CDR1 MNHNS, CDR2 SASEGT. Trimming removed 5 bases from V and 0 bases from J, with 10 bases in between. The CDR3 spells CASSRDRNQETQYF. CDR3 nucleotide sequence: TGTGCCAGCAGTCGAGACAGGAACCAAGAGACCCAGTACTTC.

V is TRBV4-1 and J is TRBJ2-3, with D perhaps TRBD2 (6 bases). Germline V CDR1 and CDR2: MGHRA, YSYEKL. This CDR3 has 20 residues. Trimming removed 0 bases from V and 2 bases from J, with 24 bases in between. The CDR3 region has the DNA TGCGCCAGCAGCCAAGATCCTCTTCGGAAGGGAGGCGCACACACAGATACGCAGTATTTT. It translates to CASSQDPLRKGGAHTDTQYF.

The J gene is TRBJ1-5, the V gene TRBV5-8; D remains ambiguous. CDR1 and CDR2 from the germline V gene are SGHTS and YDEGEE. CDR3 size: 13 residues. V was cut by 6 bases and J by 6 bases, with 13 bases left in between. The CDR3 region has the DNA TGTGCCAGCAACAGCCCCGGCATTCAGCCCCAGCATTTT. Protein sequence: CASNSPGIQPQHF.

This chain uses TRBV5-4 with TRBJ2-2; D gene unclear. Trimming removed 1 base from V and 4 bases from J, with 8 bases in between. Germline CDR1 and CDR2: SGHNT and YYREEE (reference sequence). The CDR3 loop spans 14 amino acids. CDR3 bases: TGTGCCAGCAGCTTGCAACAAAGCACCGGGGAGCTGTTTTTT. Protein product: CASSLQQSTGELFF.

This sequence joins TRBV4-2 and TRBJ2-7; a weak D match, TRBD2 (5 bases). CDR1 LGHNA and CDR2 YNFKEQ come from the germline V gene. This CDR3 has 15 residues. The V and J ends lost 4 bases and 7 bases respectively, with 20 bases between them. The chain's CDR3 is CASSPNGKLLREQYF. The CDR3 nucleotides read TGTGCCAGCAGCCCAAACGGGAAGCTGCTGAGGGAGCAGTACTTC.

The rearrangement links TRBV6-5 to TRBJ2-4; TRBD1 aligns across 7 bases. CDR1 and CDR2 (germline): MNHEY, SVGAGI. The CDR3 consists of 15 residues. After removal of 6 bases from V and 7 bases from J, the junction contained 12 bases not matched to a gene. The CDR3 region is CASSPWGQRNNIQYF. In DNA, the CDR3 is TGTGCCAGCAGCCCCTGGGGACAGAGGAATAACATTCAGTACTTC.

The V and J genes are TRBV6-5 and TRBJ2-7; D is undetermined. In germline, CDR1 is MNHEY, CDR2 SVGAGI. The CDR3 has 13 amino acids. V was trimmed by 2 bases and J by 5 bases, leaving 10 bases between them. CDR3 sequence reads: CASSYTDNHEQYF. The CDR3 DNA follows: TGTGCCAGCAGTTACACAGACAACCACGAGCAGTACTTC.

The J gene is TRBJ2-5, the V gene TRBV4-1, with TRBD2 identical over 15 bases. Germline trimming cut 3 bases from V and 0 bases from J; bases unmatched to any gene: 5. Germline V gene data show CDR1 as MGHRA and CDR2 as YSYEKL. The CDR3 is made up of 18 amino acids. CDR3 DNA sequence: TGCGCCAGCAGCCATTGGGGACTAGCGGGAGGTAACCAAGAGACCCAGTACTTC. Amino acids: CASSHWGLAGGNQETQYF.

This sequence joins TRBV5-6 and TRBJ1-2, with 7 positions matching TRBD1. Looked up from germline, CDR1 is SGHDT and CDR2 is YYEEEE. J gave up 4 bases and V 4 bases, and 4 bases lay outside the gene matches. This CDR3 region has 13 residues. Here the CDR3 DNA reads TGTGCCAGCAGCCCAACAGGGGCCTATGGCTACACCTTC. Protein sequence: CASSPTGAYGYTF.